Below, 17 T cell receptor beta chains from the same sample are listed, as sequenced in a study of T cell responses to AZD1222 COVID-19 vaccine. Clones were sequenced by immunoSEQ multiplex PCR, and TCRdb holds only the in-frame ones, with some missing. Counted here are approximately 180,000 clones, 90% to 95% occurring once; the ten biggest clones make up 2.6%. Sequencing was performed on peripheral blood, taken on day 0 of AZD1222 vaccination. The receptor source for this set is an adult in good health.

The chain links TRBV11-2 to TRBJ2-2; the D gene is possibly TRBD1 (6 bases). The germline V and J ends were trimmed by 0 bases and 4 bases, with 12 bases remaining between them. The CDR3 loop spans 16 amino acids. Germline V gene lookup returns CDR1 SGHAT and CDR2 FQNNGV. The CDR3 nucleotides read TGTGCCAGCAGCTTAGAGGGGGCGACTCTCACCGGGGAGCTGTTTTTT. Amino acids: CASSLEGATLTGELFF.

This clone was detected once. The genes are TRBV2 and TRBJ2-7; 15 bases fit TRBD2. The CDR3 sequence is 20 residues long. Trimming at V came to 5 bases and at J to 2 bases, leaving 16 bases not matched to a gene. Germline CDR1 reads SNHLY; CDR2 reads FYNNEI. CDR3 coding DNA: TGTGCCAGCAGTACCTCTAGGACTAGCGGGAGGGGCGGTGGGGCCTACGAGCAGTACTTC. This sequence encodes CASSTSRTSGRGGGAYEQYF.

The J gene is TRBJ1-5, the V gene TRBV9; perhaps TRBD1 as D (6 bases). CDR1 is SGDLS and CDR2 is YYNGEE in the germline V gene. Trimming took off 0 bases at V and 4 bases at J, with 11 bases between the two ends. CDR3 length: 15 amino acids. CDR3 region: CASSVGTGTNQPQHF. The CDR3 bases are TGTGCCAGCAGCGTAGGTACAGGGACGAATCAGCCCCAGCATTTT.

The chain has TRBV6-6 and TRBJ2-3; 11 bases align to TRBD1. CDR3 length: 16 residues. The germline gives CDR1 MNHNY, CDR2 SVGAGI (reference sequence). V trimming: 6 bases; J trimming: 2 bases; junction bases outside the gene matches: 7. CDR3 coding DNA: TGTGCCAGCAGCCCTGGACAGGGGGCCGCCACAGATACGCAGTATTTT. This codes for CASSPGQGAATDTQYF.

The J gene is TRBJ2-3, the V gene TRBV30; TRBD1 or TRBD2 may be the D gene (5 bases each). The germline CDR1 and CDR2 sequences are GTSNPN and SVGIG (reference sequence). CDR3 length: 14 amino acids. Trimming removed 2 bases at V and 5 bases at J, with 14 bases between. The CDR3 nucleotides read TGTGCCTGGAGTTGGGACCCGGGTATAGATACGCAGTATTTT. It codes for CAWSWDPGIDTQYF.

The chain is built from TRBV10-1 and TRBJ2-7; 9 nucleotides agree with TRBD2. CDR1 and CDR2 from the germline V gene are WNHNN and SYGVQD (reference sequence). V lost 2 bases, J lost 6 bases, and 5 bases stayed unmatched. The CDR3 is made up of 14 amino acids. As DNA, the CDR3 is TGCGCCAGCAGTGAGCTGGTAGCGGGAGCCGAGCAGTACTTC. Translation: CASSELVAGAEQYF.

V gene TRBV13 combines with J gene TRBJ1-2, with D unresolved. The V gene's germline CDR1 is PRHDT and CDR2 FYEKMQ (reference sequence). The V and J ends lost 0 bases and 3 bases respectively, with 14 bases between them. CDR3 length: 16 residues. The CDR3 protein is CASSLGSTANHYGYTF. DNA for the CDR3: TGTGCCAGCAGCTTAGGGTCCACAGCGAACCACTATGGCTACACCTTC.

This chain connects TRBV19 to TRBJ2-5; either TRBD1 or TRBD2 may supply D (5 bases each). This CDR3 spans 15 amino acids. The germline V gene encodes CDR1 LNHDA and CDR2 SQIVND (reference sequence). V lost 1 base and J 2 bases, leaving 11 bases between the germline ends. The CDR3 region has the DNA TGTGCCAGTAGTATAGGGGACGGCAAACAAGAGACCCAGTACTTC. This codes for CASSIGDGKQETQYF.

This clone has just a few counts. CDR3: CATSGTSGNNEQFF. CDR3 DNA: TGTGCCACCAGCGGGACTAGCGGGAACAATGAGCAGTTCTTC. V and J are TRBV15 and TRBJ2-1, with 13 positions matching TRBD2. This CDR3 has 14 amino acids. V lost 5 bases and J lost 5; bases outside the gene matches: 0. Per the germline V gene, CDR1 is LNHNV and CDR2 is YYDKDF (reference sequence).

V is TRBV9 and J is TRBJ2-3, with 9 bases fitting TRBD2. V gave up 0 bases and J gave up 4 bases; unmatched junction bases: 6. The CDR3 spans 16 residues. The V gene's germline CDR1 is SGDLS and CDR2 YYNGEE. The CDR3 DNA sequence: TGTGCCAGCAGCGTAGGAGCTAGCGGGATGGCAGATACGCAGTATTTT. Translation: CASSVGASGMADTQYF.

The chain recombines TRBV19 with TRBJ1-1; the D gene is possibly TRBD1 (5 bases). The CDR3 covers 14 residues. The germline CDR1 and CDR2 sequences are LNHDA and SQIVND (reference sequence). V lost 6 bases and J lost 4, with 15 bases in between. The CDR3 region is CASSVTRGATEAFF. Here the CDR3 DNA reads TGTGCCAGTAGCGTGACACGAGGGGCCACTGAAGCTTTCTTT.

This chain joins TRBV7-9 and TRBJ2-7; perhaps TRBD1 as D (6 bases). There are 15 residues in the CDR3. Trimming left V 1 base short and J 3 bases short, with 13 bases between. Germline V gene lookup returns CDR1 SEHNR and CDR2 FQNEAQ (reference sequence). CDR3 DNA sequence: TGTGCCAGCAGCTTAGTACAGGGATTCGTCTACGAGCAGTACTTC. Amino acid sequence: CASSLVQGFVYEQYF.

The gene calls are TRBV10-2 and TRBJ2-7, with 10 bases identical to TRBD1. Germline trimming cut 6 bases from V and 7 bases from J; bases unmatched to any gene: 6. Germline V gene data show CDR1 as WSHSY and CDR2 as SAAADI. This CDR3 has 13 residues. The CDR3 here is CASRDRGMGEQYF. The CDR3 DNA follows: TGCGCCAGCAGGGACAGGGGGATGGGGGAGCAGTACTTC.

This clone was seen a single time. This chain links TRBV29-1 with TRBJ2-5, with D unresolved. V lost 3 bases and J 5 bases, leaving 13 bases between the germline ends. This CDR3 comprises 13 residues. Germline CDR1 is SQVTM and CDR2 is ANQGSEA. The CDR3 loop reads CSVDSGNRETQYF. The CDR3 coding sequence is TGCAGCGTTGATTCTGGGAATAGGGAGACCCAGTACTTC.

This chain joins TRBV27 and TRBJ1-2; TRBD1 matches 7 bases. The CDR3 has 13 residues. V was pared by 6 bases and J by 2 bases, with 3 bases of the junction left unmatched. Germline V gene data show CDR1 as MNHEY and CDR2 as SMNVEV (reference sequence). CDR3 residues: CASRLQGNYGYTF. The CDR3 nucleotides read TGTGCCAGCAGGTTACAGGGGAACTATGGCTACACCTTC.

The chain has TRBV28 and TRBJ1-6, with D unclear. CDR1 and CDR2 (germline): MDHEN, SYDVKM. V was shortened by 3 bases and J by 8 bases, with 8 bases between the two germline ends. The CDR3 covers 13 residues. The CDR3 reads CASSLPRDSPLHF. Here the CDR3 DNA reads TGTGCCAGCAGTTTGCCGCGGGATTCACCCCTCCACTTT.

J is TRBJ1-6 and V is TRBV11-2; 7 bases match TRBD1. V gave up 2 bases and J gave up 4 bases; unmatched junction bases: 2. Germline CDR1 and CDR2: SGHAT and FQNNGV. The CDR3 has 15 amino acids. The CDR3 nucleotides are TGTGCCAGCAGCTTATTGGGACAGTATAATTCACCCCTCCACTTT. It codes for CASSLLGQYNSPLHF. Combining the CDR3 with reference TRBV11-2 and TRBJ1-6 gives the whole variable domain EAGVAQSPRYKIIEKRQSVAFWCNPISGHATLYWYQQILGQGPKLLIQFQNNGVVDDSQLPKDRFSAERLKGVDSTLKIQPAKLEDSAVYLCASSLLGQYNSPLHFGNGTRLTVT.